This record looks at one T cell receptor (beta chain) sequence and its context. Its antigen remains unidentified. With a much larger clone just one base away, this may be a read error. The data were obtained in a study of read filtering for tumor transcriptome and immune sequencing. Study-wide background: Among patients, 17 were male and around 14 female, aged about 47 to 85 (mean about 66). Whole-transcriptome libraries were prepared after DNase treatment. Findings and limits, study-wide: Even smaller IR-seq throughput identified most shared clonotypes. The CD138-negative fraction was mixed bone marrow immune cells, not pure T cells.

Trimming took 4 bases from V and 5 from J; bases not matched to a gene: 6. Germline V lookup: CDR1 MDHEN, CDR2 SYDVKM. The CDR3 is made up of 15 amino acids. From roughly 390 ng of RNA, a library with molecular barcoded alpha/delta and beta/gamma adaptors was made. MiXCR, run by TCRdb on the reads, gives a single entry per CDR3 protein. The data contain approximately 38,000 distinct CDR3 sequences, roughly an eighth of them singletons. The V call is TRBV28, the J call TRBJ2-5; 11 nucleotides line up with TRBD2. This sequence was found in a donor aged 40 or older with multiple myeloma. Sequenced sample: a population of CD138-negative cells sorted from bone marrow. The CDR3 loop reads CASSSVSSGRETQYF. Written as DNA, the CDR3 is TGTGCCAGCAGTTCAGTCTCTAGCGGGAGGGAGACCCAGTACTTC.